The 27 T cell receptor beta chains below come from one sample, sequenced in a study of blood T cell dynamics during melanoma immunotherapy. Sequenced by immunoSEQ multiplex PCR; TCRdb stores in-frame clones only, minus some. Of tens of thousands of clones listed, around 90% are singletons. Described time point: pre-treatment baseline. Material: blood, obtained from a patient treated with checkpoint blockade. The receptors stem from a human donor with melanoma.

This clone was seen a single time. In nucleotides, the CDR3 is TGTGCCAGCAGCGATAAAACGTCCAGTCAGGGCGAGCAGTACTTC. This codes for CASSDKTSSQGEQYF. The chain couples TRBV7-3 to TRBJ2-7, with a tentative D call TRBD1 (5 bases). CDR3 length equals 15 residues. V was clipped by 5 bases and J by 6 bases, with 20 bases between them. Germline CDR1 SGHTA, CDR2 FQGTGA.

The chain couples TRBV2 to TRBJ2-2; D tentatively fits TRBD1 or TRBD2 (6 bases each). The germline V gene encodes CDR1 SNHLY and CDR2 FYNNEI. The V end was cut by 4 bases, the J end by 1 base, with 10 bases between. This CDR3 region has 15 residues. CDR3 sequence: CASSGGGLNTGELFF. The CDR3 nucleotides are TGTGCCAGCAGTGGAGGGGGGCTGAACACCGGGGAGCTGTTTTTT. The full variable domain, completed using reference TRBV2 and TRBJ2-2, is EPEVTQTPSHQVTQMGQEVILRCVPISNHLYFYWYRQILGQKVEFLVSFYNNEISEKSEIFDDQFSVERPDGSNFTLKIRSTKLEDSAMYFCASSGGGLNTGELFFGEGSRLTVL.

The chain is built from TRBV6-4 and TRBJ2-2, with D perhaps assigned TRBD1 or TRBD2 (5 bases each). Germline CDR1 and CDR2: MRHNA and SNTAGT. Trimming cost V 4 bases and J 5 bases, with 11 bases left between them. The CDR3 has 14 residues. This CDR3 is CASSAGTDTGELFF. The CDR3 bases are TGTGCCAGCAGTGCCGGGACCGATACCGGGGAGCTGTTTTTT.

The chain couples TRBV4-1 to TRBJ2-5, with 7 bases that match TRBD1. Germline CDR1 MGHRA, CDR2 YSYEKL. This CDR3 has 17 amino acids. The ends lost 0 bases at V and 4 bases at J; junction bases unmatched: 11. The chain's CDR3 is CASSQDRDRGPRETQYF. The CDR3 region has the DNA TGCGCCAGCAGCCAAGATAGGGATAGGGGGCCGCGAGAGACCCAGTACTTC.

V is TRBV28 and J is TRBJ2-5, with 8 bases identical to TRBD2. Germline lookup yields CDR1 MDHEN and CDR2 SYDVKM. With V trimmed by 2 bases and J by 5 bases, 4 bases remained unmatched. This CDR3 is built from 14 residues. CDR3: CASSLGGRTETQYF. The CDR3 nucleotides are TGTGCCAGCAGTTTAGGCGGGAGGACGGAGACCCAGTACTTC.

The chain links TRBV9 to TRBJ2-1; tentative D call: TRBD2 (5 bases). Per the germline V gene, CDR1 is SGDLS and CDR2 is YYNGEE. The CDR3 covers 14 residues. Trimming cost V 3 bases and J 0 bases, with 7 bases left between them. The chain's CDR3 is CASSGGSSYNEQFF. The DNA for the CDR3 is TGTGCCAGCAGCGGAGGGAGCTCCTACAATGAGCAGTTCTTC.

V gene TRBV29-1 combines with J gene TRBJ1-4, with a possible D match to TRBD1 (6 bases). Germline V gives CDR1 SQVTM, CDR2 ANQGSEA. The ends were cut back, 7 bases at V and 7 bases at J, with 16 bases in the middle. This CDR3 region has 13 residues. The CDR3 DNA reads TGCAGCGCTGACCCGGGGGCAGGTGAAAAACTGTTTTTT. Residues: CSADPGAGEKLFF.

CDR3 in DNA: TGTGCCAGCAGCTTAGGGGCGTACAATGAGCAGTTCTTC. Translated, it gives CASSLGAYNEQFF. The chain joins TRBV7-2 to TRBJ2-1, with D hard to call. CDR3 size: 13 residues. V was shortened by 1 base and J by 4 bases, with 5 bases between the two germline ends. CDR1 is SGHTA and CDR2 is FQGNSA in the germline V gene.

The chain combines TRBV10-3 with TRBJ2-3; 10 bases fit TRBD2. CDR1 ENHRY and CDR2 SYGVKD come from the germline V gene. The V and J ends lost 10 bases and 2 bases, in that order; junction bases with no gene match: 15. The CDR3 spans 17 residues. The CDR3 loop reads CASRRRWTSGDTDTQYF. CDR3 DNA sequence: TGTGCCAGCCGAAGGCGGTGGACTAGCGGAGACACAGATACGCAGTATTTT.

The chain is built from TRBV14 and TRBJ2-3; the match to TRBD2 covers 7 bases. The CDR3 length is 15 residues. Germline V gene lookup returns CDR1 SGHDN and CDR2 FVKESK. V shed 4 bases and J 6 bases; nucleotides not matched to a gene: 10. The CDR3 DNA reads TGTGCCAGCAGCCTTAGCGGGTTCGCGAGGGATACGCAGTATTTT. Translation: CASSLSGFARDTQYF.

CDR3 sequence (DNA): TGTGCCAGCTCTCAAACCCTAGCGGGAGGCGTCGAGCAGTACTTC. This encodes CASSQTLAGGVEQYF. The V gene is TRBV18, the J gene TRBJ2-7; 11 positions match TRBD2. Germline CDR1 KGHSH, CDR2 LQKENI. The CDR3 has 15 residues. J gave up 6 bases and V 6 bases, and 10 bases lay outside the gene matches. The whole variable domain, remainder taken from reference TRBV18 and TRBJ2-7, is NAGVMQNPRHLVRRRGQEARLRCSPMKGHSHVYWYRQLPEEGLKFMVYLQKENIIDESGMPKERFSAEFPKEGPSILRIQQVVRGDSAAYFCASSQTLAGGVEQYFGPGTRLTVT.

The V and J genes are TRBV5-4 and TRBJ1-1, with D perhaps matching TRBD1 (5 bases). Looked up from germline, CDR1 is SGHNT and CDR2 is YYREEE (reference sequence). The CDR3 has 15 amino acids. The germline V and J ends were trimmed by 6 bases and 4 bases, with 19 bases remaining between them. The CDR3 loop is CASTNPGWGSTEAFF. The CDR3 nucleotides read TGTGCCAGCACCAACCCGGGGTGGGGCAGCACTGAAGCTTTCTTT.

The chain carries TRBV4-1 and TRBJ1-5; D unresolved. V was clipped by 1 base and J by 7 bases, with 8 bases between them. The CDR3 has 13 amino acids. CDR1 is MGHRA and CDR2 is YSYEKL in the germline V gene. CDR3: CASSQGLWQPQHF. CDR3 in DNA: TGCGCCAGCAGCCAAGGGCTCTGGCAGCCCCAGCATTTT.

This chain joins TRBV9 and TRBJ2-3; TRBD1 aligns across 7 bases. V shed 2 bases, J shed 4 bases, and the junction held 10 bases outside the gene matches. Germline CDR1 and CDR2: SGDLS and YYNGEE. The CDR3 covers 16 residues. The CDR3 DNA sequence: TGTGCCAGCAGCGTTACTACAGGGGACGTCGCAGATACGCAGTATTTT. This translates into CASSVTTGDVADTQYF.

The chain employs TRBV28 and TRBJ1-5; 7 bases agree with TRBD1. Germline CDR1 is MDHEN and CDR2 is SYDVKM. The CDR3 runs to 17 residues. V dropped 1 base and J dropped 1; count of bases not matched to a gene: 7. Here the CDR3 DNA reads TGTGCCAGCAGTTTATTAAAGGGGGCGGAAAGCAATCAGCCCCAGCATTTT. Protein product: CASSLLKGAESNQPQHF.

CDR3 in amino acids: CASSLGVRGGGTEAFF. The CDR3, as DNA: TGCGCCAGCAGCTTGGGAGTTAGGGGAGGAGGAACTGAAGCTTTCTTT. The V and J genes are TRBV5-1 and TRBJ1-1, with a possible D match to TRBD1 (5 bases). Germline V lookup: CDR1 SGHRS, CDR2 YFSETQ. V lost 0 bases and J lost 5, with 17 bases in between. This CDR3 is built from 16 residues.

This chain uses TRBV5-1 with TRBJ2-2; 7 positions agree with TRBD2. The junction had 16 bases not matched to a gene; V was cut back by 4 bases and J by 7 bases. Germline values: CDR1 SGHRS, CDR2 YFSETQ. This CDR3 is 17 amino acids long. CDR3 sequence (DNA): TGCGCCAGCAGCCTGAAGACTAGCACCAACCCTGACGGGGAGCTGTTTTTT. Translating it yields CASSLKTSTNPDGELFF.

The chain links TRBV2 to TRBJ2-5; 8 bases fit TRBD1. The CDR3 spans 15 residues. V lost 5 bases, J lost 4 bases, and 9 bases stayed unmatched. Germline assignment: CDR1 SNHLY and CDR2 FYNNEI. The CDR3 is CASSPGTGSGETQYF. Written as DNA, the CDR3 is TGTGCCAGCAGTCCCGGGACAGGCTCGGGAGAGACCCAGTACTTC.

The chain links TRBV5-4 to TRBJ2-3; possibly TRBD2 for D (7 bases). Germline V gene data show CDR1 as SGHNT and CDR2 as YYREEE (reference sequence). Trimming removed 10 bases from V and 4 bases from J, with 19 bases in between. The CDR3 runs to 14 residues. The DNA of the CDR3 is TGTGCCCACGGTGTGGGGGGGGCGTCAGATACGCAGTATTTT. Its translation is CAHGVGGASDTQYF.

The CDR3 DNA is TGTGCCATCAGTCCCAGGGGCGAGACCACCTCCTATGGCTACACCTTC. This gives the protein CAISPRGETTSYGYTF. This sequence joins TRBV10-3 and TRBJ1-2, with a possible D match to TRBD1 (6 bases). Per germline, CDR1 ENHRY and CDR2 SYGVKD. Trimming shortened V by 5 bases and J by 4 bases, and 20 bases separated the two germline ends. CDR3 size: 16 residues.

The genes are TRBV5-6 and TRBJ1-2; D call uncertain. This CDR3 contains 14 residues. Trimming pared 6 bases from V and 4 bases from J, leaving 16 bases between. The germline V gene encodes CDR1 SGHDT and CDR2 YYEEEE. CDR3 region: CASTLGRHSYGYTF. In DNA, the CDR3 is TGTGCCAGCACCCTTGGCAGACACTCCTATGGCTACACCTTC.

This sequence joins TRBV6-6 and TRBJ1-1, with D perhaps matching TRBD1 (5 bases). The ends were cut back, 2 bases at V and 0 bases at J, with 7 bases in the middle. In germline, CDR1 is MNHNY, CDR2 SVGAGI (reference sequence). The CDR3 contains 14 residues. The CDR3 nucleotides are TGTGCCAGCAGTTACGAGACAGTGAACACTGAAGCTTTCTTT. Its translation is CASSYETVNTEAFF.

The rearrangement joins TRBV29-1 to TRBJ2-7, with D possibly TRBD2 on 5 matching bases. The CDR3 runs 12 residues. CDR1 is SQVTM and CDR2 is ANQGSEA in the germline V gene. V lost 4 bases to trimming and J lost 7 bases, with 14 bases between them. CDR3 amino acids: CSVGVNGGEQYF. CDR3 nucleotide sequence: TGCAGCGTTGGGGTCAACGGAGGTGAGCAGTACTTC.

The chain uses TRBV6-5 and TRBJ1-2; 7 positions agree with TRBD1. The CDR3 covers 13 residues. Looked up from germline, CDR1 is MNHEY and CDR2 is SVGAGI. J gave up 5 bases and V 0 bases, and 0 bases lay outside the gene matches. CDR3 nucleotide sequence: TGTGCCAGCAGTTACTCGACAGGGTATGGCTACACCTTC. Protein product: CASSYSTGYGYTF.

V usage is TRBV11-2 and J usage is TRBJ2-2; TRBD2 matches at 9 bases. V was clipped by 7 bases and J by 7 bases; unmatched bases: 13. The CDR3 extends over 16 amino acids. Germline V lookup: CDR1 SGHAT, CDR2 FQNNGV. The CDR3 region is CASIDDSGRRNGELFF. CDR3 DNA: TGTGCCAGCATCGACGATAGCGGGAGACGAAACGGGGAGCTGTTTTTT.

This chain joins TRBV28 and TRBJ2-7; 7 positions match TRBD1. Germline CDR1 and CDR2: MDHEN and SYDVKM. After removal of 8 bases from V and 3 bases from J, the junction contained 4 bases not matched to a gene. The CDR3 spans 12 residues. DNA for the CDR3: TGTGCCAGCCAGGACAGGATCTACGAGCAGTACTTC. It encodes CASQDRIYEQYF.

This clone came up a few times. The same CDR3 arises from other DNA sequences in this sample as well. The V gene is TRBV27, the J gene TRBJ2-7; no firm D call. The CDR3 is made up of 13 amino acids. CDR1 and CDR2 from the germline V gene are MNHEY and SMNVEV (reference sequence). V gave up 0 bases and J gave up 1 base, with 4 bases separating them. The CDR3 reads CASSLSGSYEQYF. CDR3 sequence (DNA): TGTGCCAGCAGTTTATCAGGATCCTACGAGCAGTACTTC.